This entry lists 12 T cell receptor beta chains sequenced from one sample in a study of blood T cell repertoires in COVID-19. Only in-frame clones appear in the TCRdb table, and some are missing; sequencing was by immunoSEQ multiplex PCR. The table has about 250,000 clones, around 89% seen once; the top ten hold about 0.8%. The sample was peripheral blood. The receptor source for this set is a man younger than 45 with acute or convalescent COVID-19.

CDR3 coding DNA: TGCGCCAGCAGCTCCCTGACTAGCGGGGGGGGCACAGATACGCAGTATTTT. It specifies CASSSLTSGGGTDTQYF. The rearrangement uses TRBV5-1 and TRBJ2-3; TRBD2 matches at 14 bases. This CDR3 has 17 amino acids. The ends lost 3 bases at V and 1 base at J; junction bases unmatched: 4. Germline CDR1 is SGHRS and CDR2 is YFSETQ.

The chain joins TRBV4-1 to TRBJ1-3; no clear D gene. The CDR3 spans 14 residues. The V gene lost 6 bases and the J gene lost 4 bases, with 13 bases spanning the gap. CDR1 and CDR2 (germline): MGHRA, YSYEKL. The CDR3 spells CASRTAGGGNTIYF. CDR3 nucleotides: TGCGCCAGCAGAACTGCGGGAGGAGGAAACACCATATATTTT.

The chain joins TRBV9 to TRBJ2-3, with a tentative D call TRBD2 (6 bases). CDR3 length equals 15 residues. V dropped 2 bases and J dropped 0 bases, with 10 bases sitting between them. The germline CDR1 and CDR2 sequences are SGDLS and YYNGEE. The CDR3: CASSVSGVSTDTQYF. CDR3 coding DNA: TGTGCCAGCAGCGTCTCGGGGGTTAGCACAGATACGCAGTATTTT.

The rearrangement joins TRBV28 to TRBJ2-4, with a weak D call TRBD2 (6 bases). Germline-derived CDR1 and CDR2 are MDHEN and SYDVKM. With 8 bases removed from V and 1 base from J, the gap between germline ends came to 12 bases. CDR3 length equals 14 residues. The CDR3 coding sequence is TGTGCCAGCGGGGCGGGGTGGGCCAAAAACATTCAGTACTTC. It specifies CASGAGWAKNIQYF.

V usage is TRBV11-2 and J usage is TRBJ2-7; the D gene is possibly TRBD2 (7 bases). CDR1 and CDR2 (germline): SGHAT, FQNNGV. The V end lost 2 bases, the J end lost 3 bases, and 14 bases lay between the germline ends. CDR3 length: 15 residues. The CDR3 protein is CASSLSFGGLYEQYF. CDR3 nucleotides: TGTGCCAGCAGCTTAAGTTTCGGGGGGCTCTACGAGCAGTACTTC.

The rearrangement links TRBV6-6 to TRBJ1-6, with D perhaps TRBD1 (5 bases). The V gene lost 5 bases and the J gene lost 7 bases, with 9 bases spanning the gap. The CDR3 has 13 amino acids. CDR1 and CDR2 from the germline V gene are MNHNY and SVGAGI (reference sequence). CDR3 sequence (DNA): TGTGCCAGCAGTAACAACAGGAATTCACCCCTCCACTTT. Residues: CASSNNRNSPLHF.

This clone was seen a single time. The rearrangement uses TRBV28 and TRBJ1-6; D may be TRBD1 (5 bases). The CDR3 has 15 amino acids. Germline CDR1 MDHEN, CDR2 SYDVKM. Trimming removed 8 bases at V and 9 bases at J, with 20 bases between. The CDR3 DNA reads TGTGCCAGCGCCCTTTTGGTGGGGGGAGGTTCACCCCTCCACTTT. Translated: CASALLVGGGSPLHF.

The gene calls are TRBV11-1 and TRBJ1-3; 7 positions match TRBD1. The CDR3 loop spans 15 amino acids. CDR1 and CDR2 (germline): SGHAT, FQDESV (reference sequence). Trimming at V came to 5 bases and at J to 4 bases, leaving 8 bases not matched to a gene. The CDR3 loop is CASSPDRFYGNTIYF. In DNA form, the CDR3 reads TGTGCCAGCAGCCCGGACAGGTTTTACGGAAACACCATATATTTT. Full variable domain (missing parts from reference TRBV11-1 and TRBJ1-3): EAEVAQSPRYKITEKSQAVAFWCDPISGHATLYWYRQILGQGPELLVQFQDESVVDDSQLPKDRFSAERLKGVDSTLKIQPAELGDSAMYLCASSPDRFYGNTIYFGEGSWLTVV.

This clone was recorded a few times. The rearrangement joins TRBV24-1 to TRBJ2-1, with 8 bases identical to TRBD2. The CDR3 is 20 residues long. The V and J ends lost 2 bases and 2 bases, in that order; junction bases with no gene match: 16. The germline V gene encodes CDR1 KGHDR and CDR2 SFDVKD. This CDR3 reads CATSDSFYSGNGGAYNEQFF. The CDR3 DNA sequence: TGTGCCACCAGTGATTCCTTTTATAGCGGGAACGGTGGGGCCTACAATGAGCAGTTCTTC.

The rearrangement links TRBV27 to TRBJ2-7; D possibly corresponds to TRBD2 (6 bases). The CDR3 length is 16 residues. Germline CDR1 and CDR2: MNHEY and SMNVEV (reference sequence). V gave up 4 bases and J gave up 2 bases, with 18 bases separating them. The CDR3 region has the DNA TGTGCCAGCAGTTACATTCGGGTTGCGGGAACCTACGAGCAGTACTTC. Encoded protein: CASSYIRVAGTYEQYF.

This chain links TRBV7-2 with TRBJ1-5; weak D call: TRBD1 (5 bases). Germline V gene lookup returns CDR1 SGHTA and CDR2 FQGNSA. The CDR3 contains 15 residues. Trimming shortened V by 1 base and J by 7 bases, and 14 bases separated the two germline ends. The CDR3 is CASSLGKGIEQPQHF. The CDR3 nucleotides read TGTGCCAGCAGCTTAGGGAAGGGGATAGAGCAGCCCCAGCATTTT.

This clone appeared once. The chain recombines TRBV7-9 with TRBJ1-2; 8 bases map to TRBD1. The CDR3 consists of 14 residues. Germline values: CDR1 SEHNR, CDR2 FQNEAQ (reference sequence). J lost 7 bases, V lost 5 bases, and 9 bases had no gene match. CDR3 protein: CASSATPGGGGYTF. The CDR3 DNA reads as TGTGCCAGCAGCGCCACTCCAGGGGGCGGTGGCTACACCTTC.